The next 4 T cell receptor beta chains were all read from a single sample in a study of cytomegalovirus exposure and HLA in healthy donors. Researchers ran the PCR with 60 Vbeta and 13 Jbeta primers. Method: immunoSEQ multiplex PCR; TCRdb's copy keeps in-frame clones and lacks some. The table records over 70,000 clones, nearly 80% of them present only once. Sequencing was done on a sample of PBMCs. The receptors originated from a woman aged 45-60 years in good health and CMV-seropositive.

The gene calls are TRBV19 and TRBJ1-3; D is ambiguous. Per germline, CDR1 LNHDA and CDR2 SQIVND (reference sequence). The CDR3 contains 13 residues. V lost 3 bases, J lost 0 bases, and 3 bases lay in between. DNA of the CDR3: TGTGCCAGTAGTATCCTCTCTGGAAACACCATATATTTT. Translated: CASSILSGNTIYF.

This clone was detected only a few times. The chain employs TRBV20-1 and TRBJ1-2; the match to TRBD1 covers 8 bases. The CDR3 runs 11 residues. V gave up 7 bases and J gave up 6 bases; unmatched junction bases: 4. Germline values: CDR1 DFQATT, CDR2 SNEGSKA (reference sequence). As DNA, the CDR3 is TGCAGTGGAAGGACAGGGAATGGCTACACCTTC. It specifies CSGRTGNGYTF.

V is TRBV19 and J is TRBJ1-4, with 8 bases aligning to TRBD1. V was pared by 2 bases and J by 7 bases, with 3 bases of the junction left unmatched. CDR3 length equals 14 residues. In germline, CDR1 is LNHDA, CDR2 SQIVND (reference sequence). CDR3 coding DNA: TGTGCCAGTAGTATACTAACAGGGGGTGAAAAACTGTTTTTT. Protein product: CASSILTGGEKLFF. Full variable domain (missing parts from reference TRBV19 and TRBJ1-4): DGGITQSPKYLFRKEGQNVTLSCEQNLNHDAMYWYRQDPGQGLRLIYYSQIVNDFQKGDIAEGYSVSREKKESFPLTVTSAQKNPTAFYLCASSILTGGEKLFFGSGTQLSVL.

A remark on this clone: One end of the junction does not line up with germline, which may come from a read error. The rearrangement links TRBV5-4 to TRBJ2-2, with D possibly being TRBD2 (5 bases). Germline CDR1 reads SGHNT; CDR2 reads YYREEE (reference sequence). The CDR3 contains 14 residues. The CDR3 is CASSLDWAPGEPFF. The DNA of the CDR3 is TGTGCCAGCAGCTTGGATTGGGCTCCCGGGGAGCCGTTTTTT.